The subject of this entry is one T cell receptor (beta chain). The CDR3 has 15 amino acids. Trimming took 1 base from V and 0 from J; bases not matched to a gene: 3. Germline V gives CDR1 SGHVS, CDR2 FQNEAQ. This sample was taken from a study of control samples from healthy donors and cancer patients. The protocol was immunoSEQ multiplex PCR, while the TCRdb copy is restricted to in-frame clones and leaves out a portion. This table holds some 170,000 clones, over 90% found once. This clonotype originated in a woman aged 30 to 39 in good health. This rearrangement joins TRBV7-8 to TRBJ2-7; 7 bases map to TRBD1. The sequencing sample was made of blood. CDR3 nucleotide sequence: TGTGCCAGCAGCTTAGAAGGGACAGCCTCCTACGAGCAGTACTTC. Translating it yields CASSLEGTASYEQYF.